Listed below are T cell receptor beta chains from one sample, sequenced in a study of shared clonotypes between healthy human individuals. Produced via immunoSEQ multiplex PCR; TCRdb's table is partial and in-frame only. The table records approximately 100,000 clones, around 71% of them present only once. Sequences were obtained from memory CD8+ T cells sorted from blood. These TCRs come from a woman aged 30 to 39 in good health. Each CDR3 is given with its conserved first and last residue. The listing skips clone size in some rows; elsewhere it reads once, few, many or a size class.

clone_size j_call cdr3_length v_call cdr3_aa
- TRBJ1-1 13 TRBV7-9 CASSPRPSTEAFF
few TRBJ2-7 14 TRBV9 CASSVAGASYEQYF
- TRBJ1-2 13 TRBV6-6 CASSRDRDYGYTF
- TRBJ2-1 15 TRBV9 CASSVAPAGWNEQFF
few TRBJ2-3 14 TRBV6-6 CASSRLGGTDTQYF
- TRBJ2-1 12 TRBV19 CASTTRDNEQFF
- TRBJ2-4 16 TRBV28 CATTRSDTLAKNIQYF
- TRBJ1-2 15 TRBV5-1 CASSFLTGSNYGYTF
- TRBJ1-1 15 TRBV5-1 CASSAQDFMNTEAFF
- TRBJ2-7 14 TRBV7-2 CASSFDRVNYEQYF
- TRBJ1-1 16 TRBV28 CASSLTKTTMNTEAFF